The T cell receptor (beta chain) described here comes from a study of blood T cell repertoires in COVID-19. On the study more broadly: COVID-19 samples from acute and convalescent phases originated in the United States, Italy and Spain.

Individuals aged about 18 to 90 years were recruited from fewer than 30 US areas. Recovered status applied to Cohort 3 donors who had two consecutive negative PCRs. It also applied to those with clearance or with symptom resolution. In the authors' methods: Counts of nucleated cells, estimated from reference gene primer amplification, were obtained. Sequenced by immunoSEQ multiplex PCR; TCRdb stores in-frame clones only, minus some. From that table come the V and J calls and clone size; the DNA was used to work out D and trimming. The table has over 200,000 clones, roughly 91% seen once. From germline, CDR1 is LNHDA and CDR2 SQIVND (reference sequence). V gave up 4 bases and J gave up 0 bases; unmatched junction bases: 7. The CDR3 spans 17 residues.

This clonotype was obtained from a man aged 35 to 55 who had recovered from COVID-19. The J gene is TRBJ1-4, the V gene TRBV19; 8 bases align to TRBD1. What was sequenced was PBMCs or T cells enriched from blood (not recorded which). CDR3 DNA: TGTGCCAGTAGTACTGGACAGGGTAGAACAACTAATGAAAAACTGTTTTTT. It translates to CASSTGQGRTTNEKLFF.